This T cell receptor (beta chain) is drawn from a study of blood T cells in healthy people across ages. This clonotype occurred a few times. Through a sample-barcoded 5' primer and a J-beta primer mix, a second PCR was run for roughly 6 to 12 cycles. Any given sample supplied a minimum of 3 million CDR3-containing paired-end reads. TCRdb re-called the 5' RACE reads through MiXCR, storing one row per CDR3 protein. The data contain 450,000 to 700,000 distinct CDR3 sequences, roughly a quarter of them seen just once; the ten biggest clones take up around 18%. The V segment lost 3 bases and the J segment 5 bases; nucleotides outside the gene matches: 11. Germline CDR1 SGHKS, CDR2 YYEKEE (reference sequence). The CDR3 runs to 16 residues.

The chain recombines TRBV5-5 with TRBJ2-7; TRBD2 matches 10 bases. The origin of this receptor is a woman between 65 and 79 years old in good health. The source material was blood. The CDR3 is CASSSQAGLAVHEQYF. In DNA form, the CDR3 reads TGTGCCAGCAGCTCTCAAGCAGGACTAGCGGTCCACGAGCAGTACTTC.